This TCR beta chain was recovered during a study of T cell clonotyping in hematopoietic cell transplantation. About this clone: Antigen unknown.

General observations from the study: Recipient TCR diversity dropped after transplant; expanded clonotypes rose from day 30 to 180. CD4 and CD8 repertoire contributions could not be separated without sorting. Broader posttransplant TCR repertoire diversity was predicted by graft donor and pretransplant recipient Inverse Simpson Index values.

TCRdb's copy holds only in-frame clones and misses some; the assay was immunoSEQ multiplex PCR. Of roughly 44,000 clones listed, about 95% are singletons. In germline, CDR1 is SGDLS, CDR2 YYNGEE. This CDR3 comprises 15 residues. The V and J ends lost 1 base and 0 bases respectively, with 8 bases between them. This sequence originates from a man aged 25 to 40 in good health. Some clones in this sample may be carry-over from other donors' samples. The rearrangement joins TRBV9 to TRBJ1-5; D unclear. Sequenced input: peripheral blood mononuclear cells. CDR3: CASSVSGNSNQPQHF. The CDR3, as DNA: TGTGCCAGCAGCGTATCGGGGAATAGCAATCAGCCCCAGCATTTT.